This T cell receptor beta chain was found in a study of molecular identifiers for immune sequencing clone quantification. For the study at large: Naive CD8 cell RNA, from 20,000 or 100,000 cells, was split five ways in replicates, with four sequenced.

This clonotype was seen repeatedly, ten times or more. No antigen is known for it. For bulk TCR libraries, previously described methods and listed TCR primers were used. In TCRdb, the PCR reads were re-called with MiXCR into one record per CDR3 protein. The repertoire holds roughly 320,000 distinct CDR3 sequences, with roughly 24% as singletons. Trimming removed 3 bases from V and 2 bases from J; junction bases left unmatched: 5. Germline CDR1 is SGHDT and CDR2 is YYEEEE. The CDR3 loop spans 14 amino acids. Study-wide results and caveats: Highly expanded clone sizes could end up underestimated if a barcode were shared by identical TCR molecules.

Sequencing was carried out using naive CD8+ T cells from blood, with Jurkat cell RNA spiked in. Subset given: FACS-sorted CD8+CD4-CCR7+CD45RA+ naive T cells. The chain carries TRBV5-6 and TRBJ2-7; 7 bases map to TRBD1. This TCR came from a human donor in good health. Some libraries in this study had Jurkat cell RNA spiked in. This CDR3 reads CASSWGTVTYEQYF. CDR3 nucleotide sequence: TGTGCCAGCAGCTGGGGGACAGTCACCTACGAGCAGTACTTC.